This T cell receptor beta chain is drawn from a study of control samples from healthy donors and cancer patients. Sequencing was performed with immunoSEQ multiplex PCR; in TCRdb, only in-frame clones are kept and a portion is missing. The sample carries about 250,000 clones, 82% recorded once. The trim removed 4 bases at V and 3 bases at J, leaving 1 base unmatched. CDR3 length: 15 residues. The V gene's germline CDR1 is MNHEY and CDR2 SMNVEV (reference sequence). Material: PBMCs. The sequence derives from an older woman with lung cancer. V usage is TRBV27 and J usage is TRBJ1-6; 9 bases line up with TRBD1. In nucleotides, the CDR3 is TGTGCCAGCAGTTCGGGACAGGGCTATAATTCACCCCTCCACTTT. Translating gives CASSSGQGYNSPLHF.